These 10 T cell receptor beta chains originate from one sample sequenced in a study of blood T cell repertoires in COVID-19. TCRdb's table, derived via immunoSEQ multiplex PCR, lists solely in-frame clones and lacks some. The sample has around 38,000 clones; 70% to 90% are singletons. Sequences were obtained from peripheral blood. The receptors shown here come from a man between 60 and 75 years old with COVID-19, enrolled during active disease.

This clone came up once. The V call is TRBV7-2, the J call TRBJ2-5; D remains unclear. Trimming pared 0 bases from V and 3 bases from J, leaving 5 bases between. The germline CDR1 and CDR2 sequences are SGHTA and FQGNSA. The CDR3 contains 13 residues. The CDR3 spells CASSLALKETQYF. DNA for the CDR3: TGTGCCAGCAGCTTAGCGCTAAAAGAGACCCAGTACTTC. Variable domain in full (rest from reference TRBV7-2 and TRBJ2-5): GAGVSQSPSNKVTEKGKDVELRCDPISGHTALYWYRQSLGQGLEFLIYFQGNSAPDKSGLPSDRFSAERTGGSVSTLTIQRTQQEDSAVYLCASSLALKETQYFGPGTRLLVL.

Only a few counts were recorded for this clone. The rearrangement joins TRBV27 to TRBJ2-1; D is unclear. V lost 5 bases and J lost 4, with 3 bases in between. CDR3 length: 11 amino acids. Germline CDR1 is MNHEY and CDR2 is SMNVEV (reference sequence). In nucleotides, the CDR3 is TGTGCCAGCAGTCCGTACAATGAGCAGTTCTTC. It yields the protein CASSPYNEQFF.

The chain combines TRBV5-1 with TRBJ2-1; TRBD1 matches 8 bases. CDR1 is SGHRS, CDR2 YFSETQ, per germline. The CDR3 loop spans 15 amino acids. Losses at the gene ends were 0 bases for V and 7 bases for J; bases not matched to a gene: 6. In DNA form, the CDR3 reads TGCGCCAGCAGCTTGGGACAGGGGTCAAGAAATGAGCAGTTCTTC. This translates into CASSLGQGSRNEQFF. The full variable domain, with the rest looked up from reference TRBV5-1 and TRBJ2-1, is KAGVTQTPRYLIKTRGQQVTLSCSPISGHRSVSWYQQTPGQGLQFLFEYFSETQRNKGNFPGRFSGRQFSNSRSEMNVSTLELGDSALYLCASSLGQGSRNEQFFGPGTRLTVL.

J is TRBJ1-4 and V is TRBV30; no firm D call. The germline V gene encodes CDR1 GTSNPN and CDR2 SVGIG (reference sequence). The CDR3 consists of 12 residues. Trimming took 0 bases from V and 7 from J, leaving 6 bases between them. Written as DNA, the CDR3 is TGTGCCTGGAGTGTACGGGGTGAAAAACTGTTTTTT. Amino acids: CAWSVRGEKLFF.

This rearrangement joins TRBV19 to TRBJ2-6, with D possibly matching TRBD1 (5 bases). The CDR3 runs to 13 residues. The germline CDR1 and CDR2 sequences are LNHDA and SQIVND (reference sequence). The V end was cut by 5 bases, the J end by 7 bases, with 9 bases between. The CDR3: CASSVTGANVLTF. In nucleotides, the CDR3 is TGTGCCAGTAGTGTTACAGGTGCCAACGTCCTGACTTTC. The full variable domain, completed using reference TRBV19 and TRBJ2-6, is DGGITQSPKYLFRKEGQNVTLSCEQNLNHDAMYWYRQDPGQGLRLIYYSQIVNDFQKGDIAEGYSVSREKKESFPLTVTSAQKNPTAFYLCASSVTGANVLTFGAGSRLTVL.

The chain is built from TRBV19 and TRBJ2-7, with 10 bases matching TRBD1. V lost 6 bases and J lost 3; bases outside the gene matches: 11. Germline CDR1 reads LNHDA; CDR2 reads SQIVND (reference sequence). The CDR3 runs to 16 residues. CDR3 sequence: CASRTPRTGGGYEQYF. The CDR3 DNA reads TGTGCCAGTAGAACCCCTCGGACAGGGGGAGGCTACGAGCAGTACTTC.

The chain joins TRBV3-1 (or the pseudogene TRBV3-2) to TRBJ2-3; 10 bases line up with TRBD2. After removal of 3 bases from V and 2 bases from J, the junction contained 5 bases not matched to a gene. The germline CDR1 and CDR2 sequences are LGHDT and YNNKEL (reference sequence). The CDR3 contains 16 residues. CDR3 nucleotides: TGTGCCAGCAGCCAGGCTAGCGGGAGTTCCACAGATACGCAGTATTTT. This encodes CASSQASGSSTDTQYF.

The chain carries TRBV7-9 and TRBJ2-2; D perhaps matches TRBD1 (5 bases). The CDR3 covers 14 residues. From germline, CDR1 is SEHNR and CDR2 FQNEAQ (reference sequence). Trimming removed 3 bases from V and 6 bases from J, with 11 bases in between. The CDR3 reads CASSLEGVAGELFF. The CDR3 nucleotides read TGTGCCAGCAGCTTGGAAGGGGTTGCCGGGGAGCTGTTTTTT. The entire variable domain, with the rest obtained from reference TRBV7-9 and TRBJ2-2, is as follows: DTGVSQNPRHKITKRGQNVTFRCDPISEHNRLYWYRQTLGQGPEFLTYFQNEAQLEKSRLLSDRFSAERPKGSFSTLEIQRTEQGDSAMYLCASSLEGVAGELFFGEGSRLTVL.

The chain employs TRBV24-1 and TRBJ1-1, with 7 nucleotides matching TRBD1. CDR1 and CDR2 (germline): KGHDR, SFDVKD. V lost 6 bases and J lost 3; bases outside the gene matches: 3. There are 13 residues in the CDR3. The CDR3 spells CATSKTGDTEAFF. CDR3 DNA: TGTGCCACCAGTAAAACAGGGGACACTGAAGCTTTCTTT.

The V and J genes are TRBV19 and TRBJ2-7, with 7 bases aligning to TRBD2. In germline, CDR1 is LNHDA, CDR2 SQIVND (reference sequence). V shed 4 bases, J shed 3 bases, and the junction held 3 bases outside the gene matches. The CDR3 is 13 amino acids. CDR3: CASSNSGFYEQYF. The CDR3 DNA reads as TGTGCCAGTAGTAATAGCGGGTTCTACGAGCAGTACTTC.